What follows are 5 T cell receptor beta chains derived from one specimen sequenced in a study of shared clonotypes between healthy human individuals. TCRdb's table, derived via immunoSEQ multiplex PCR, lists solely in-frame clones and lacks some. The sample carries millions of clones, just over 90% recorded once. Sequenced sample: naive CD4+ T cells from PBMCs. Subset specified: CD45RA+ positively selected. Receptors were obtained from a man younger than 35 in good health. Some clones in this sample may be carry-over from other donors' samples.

CDR3 in DNA: TGTGCCAGCAGTGAAGCAACGGTCCAGGACACCATATATTTT. Translation: CASSEATVQDTIYF. V and J are TRBV2 and TRBJ1-3, with D unresolved. The CDR3 contains 14 residues. Germline V lookup: CDR1 SNHLY, CDR2 FYNNEI. Trimming pared 0 bases from V and 8 bases from J, leaving 11 bases between.

CDR3 coding DNA: TGTGCCAGCCCGGGGTGGAGACAGGGGCGCTACGAGCAGTACTTC. This sequence encodes CASPGWRQGRYEQYF. This chain connects TRBV28 to TRBJ2-7, with TRBD1 matching 8 bases. Germline loops: CDR1 MDHEN, CDR2 SYDVKM. Unmatched junction bases numbered 12, after V lost 8 bases and J lost 3 bases. There are 15 residues in the CDR3. Together with reference TRBV28 and TRBJ2-7, the CDR3 gives the full variable domain: DVKVTQSSRYLVKRTGEKVFLECVQDMDHENMFWYRQDPGLGLRLIYFSYDVKMKEKGDIPEGYSVSREKKERFSLILESASTNQTSMYLCASPGWRQGRYEQYFGPGTRLTVT.

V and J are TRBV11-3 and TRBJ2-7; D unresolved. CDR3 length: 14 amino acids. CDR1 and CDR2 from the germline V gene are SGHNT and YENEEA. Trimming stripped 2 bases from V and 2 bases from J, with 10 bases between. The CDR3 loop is CASSLFPRTYEQYF. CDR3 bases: TGTGCCAGCAGCTTATTCCCCAGAACCTACGAGCAGTACTTC.

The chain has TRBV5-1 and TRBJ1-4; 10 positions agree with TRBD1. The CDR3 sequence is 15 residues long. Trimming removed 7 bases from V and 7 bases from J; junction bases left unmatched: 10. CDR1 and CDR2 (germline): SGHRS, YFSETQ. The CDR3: CASGLMGQGSEKLFF. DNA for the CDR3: TGCGCCAGCGGCCTGATGGGACAGGGGAGTGAAAAACTGTTTTTT.

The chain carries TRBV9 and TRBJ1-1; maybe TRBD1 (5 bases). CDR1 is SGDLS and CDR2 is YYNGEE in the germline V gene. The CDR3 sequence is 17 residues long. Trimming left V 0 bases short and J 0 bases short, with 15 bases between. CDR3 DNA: TGTGCCAGCAGCGTAGGGCGGGGGATGGGACTGAACACTGAAGCTTTCTTT. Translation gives CASSVGRGMGLNTEAFF.